One and the same sample provided the 24 T cell receptor beta chains below, sequenced in a study of beta chain features in type 1 diabetes. Expressed TCRB transcripts were sequenced because the isolated RNA had all been reverse transcribed beforehand. The assay was immunoSEQ multiplex PCR, and TCRdb's table has in-frame clones only and misses some. The data contain 600,000 to 650,000 clones, around 15% of them singletons. Input material: naive CD4+ T cells from blood. These receptors all come from a man aged 18 to 29 in good health.

This clone has a handful of counts. This chain uses TRBV7-2 with TRBJ2-1; D remains ambiguous. Germline V gives CDR1 SGHTA, CDR2 FQGNSA. This CDR3 is 15 amino acids long. Trimming took off 1 base at V and 9 bases at J, with 16 bases between the two ends. The CDR3, as DNA: TGTGCCAGCAGCTTAGAAGGGCAACAACGCAGTGAGCAGTTCTTC. Its translation: CASSLEGQQRSEQFF.

The chain couples TRBV28 to TRBJ2-7, with 8 nucleotides matching TRBD1. This CDR3 comprises 15 residues. Looked up from germline, CDR1 is MDHEN and CDR2 is SYDVKM. The trim removed 1 base at V and 5 bases at J, leaving 7 bases unmatched. CDR3 DNA: TGTGCCAGCAGTTTATTCGGGGACAGGTCCAACGAGCAGTACTTC. It yields the protein CASSLFGDRSNEQYF.

This clone came up a few times. Additional DNA sequences in this sample encode the identical CDR3. The rearrangement joins TRBV15 to TRBJ2-3; TRBD1 matches 7 bases. The trim removed 1 base at V and 0 bases at J, leaving 4 bases unmatched. Germline V gene sequence: CDR1 LNHNV, CDR2 YYDKDF (reference sequence). The CDR3 covers 16 residues. In DNA, the CDR3 is TGTGCCACCAGCAGAGGACAGGGCGCCAGCACAGATACGCAGTATTTT. It yields the protein CATSRGQGASTDTQYF.

This clone was recorded a few times. CDR3 nucleotides: TGTGCCAGCAGGTTCAGTTCCTACGAGCAGTACTTC. Its translation: CASRFSSYEQYF. This sequence joins TRBV28 and TRBJ2-7; D is unclear. Germline V gene data show CDR1 as MDHEN and CDR2 as SYDVKM. This CDR3 comprises 12 residues. V was shortened by 6 bases and J by 1 base, with 7 bases between the two germline ends.

This clone has a handful of counts. This chain uses TRBV9 with TRBJ1-3; no clear D gene. The V gene lost 0 bases and the J gene lost 0 bases, with 10 bases spanning the gap. Germline CDR1 and CDR2: SGDLS and YYNGEE. CDR3 length: 16 amino acids. CDR3 coding DNA: TGTGCCAGCAGCGTAGACCAGGCAAGCTCTGGAAACACCATATATTTT. Residues: CASSVDQASSGNTIYF.

This clone was observed a few times. The rearrangement uses TRBV19 and TRBJ1-2; D call uncertain. Between the trimmed V and J ends, which lost 7 bases and 1 base, there was a span of 19 bases. Germline CDR1 and CDR2: LNHDA and SQIVND (reference sequence). The CDR3 is 16 amino acids. CDR3 region: CASTVTRTINNYGYTF. DNA for the CDR3: TGTGCCAGTACGGTGACACGGACGATTAATAACTATGGCTACACCTTC.

The chain combines TRBV18 with TRBJ1-2; TRBD1 matches at 7 bases. V shed 4 bases, J shed 2 bases, and the junction held 1 base outside the gene matches. Germline values: CDR1 KGHSH, CDR2 LQKENI. The CDR3 has 13 amino acids. The CDR3 DNA reads as TGTGCCAGCTCACAACAGGGGAACTATGGCTACACCTTC. It specifies CASSQQGNYGYTF.

In this sample, this clone turned up a few times. The V call is TRBV7-2, the J call TRBJ2-2, with TRBD2 matching 12 bases. V lost 5 bases and J lost 7; bases outside the gene matches: 11. Germline V lookup: CDR1 SGHTA, CDR2 FQGNSA. The CDR3 covers 17 residues. The CDR3 loop reads CASSLMFTSGRSGELFF. DNA for the CDR3: TGTGCCAGCAGCCTGATGTTTACTAGCGGGAGGAGCGGGGAGCTGTTTTTT.

The genes are TRBV4-3 and TRBJ1-1, with D possibly being TRBD1 (6 bases). This CDR3 is 11 amino acids long. Trimming removed 4 bases from V and 12 bases from J, with 12 bases in between. CDR1 and CDR2 from the germline V gene are LGHNA and YSLEER. Here the CDR3 reads CASSRTGRTFF. CDR3 nucleotide sequence: TGCGCCAGCAGCCGAACAGGGAGAACTTTCTTT.

The V call is TRBV7-3, the J call TRBJ2-7; 7 bases match TRBD2. The CDR3 is 16 amino acids. The trim removed 0 bases at V and 3 bases at J, leaving 8 bases unmatched. Germline lookup yields CDR1 SGHTA and CDR2 FQGTGA. CDR3 in amino acids: CASSLTGLEAVYEQYF. CDR3 DNA: TGTGCCAGCAGCTTAACCGGACTAGAAGCTGTCTACGAGCAGTACTTC.

The CDR3, as DNA: TGTGCCAGTGCGAAGGGACCGGCTAATCAGCCCCAGCATTTT. Its translation is CASAKGPANQPQHF. The J gene is TRBJ1-5, the V gene TRBV19, with D possibly matching TRBD1 (5 bases). The CDR3 extends over 14 amino acids. The germline CDR1 and CDR2 sequences are LNHDA and SQIVND (reference sequence). V was trimmed by 8 bases and J by 4 bases, leaving 15 bases between them.

This clone was seen a handful of times. The gene calls are TRBV5-1 and TRBJ2-6; either TRBD1 or TRBD2 may fit D (5 bases each). The germline gives CDR1 SGHRS, CDR2 YFSETQ. CDR3 length: 17 amino acids. The germline V and J ends were trimmed by 4 bases and 0 bases, with 14 bases remaining between them. The CDR3 nucleotides read TGCGCCAGCAGCCCAGTGGGACCCCGCTCTGGGGCCAACGTCCTGACTTTC. This translates into CASSPVGPRSGANVLTF.

This clone was counted many times. The chain joins TRBV7-9 to TRBJ1-2; D is ambiguous. The CDR3 loop spans 14 amino acids. Germline lookup yields CDR1 SEHNR and CDR2 FQNEAQ (reference sequence). Trimming shortened V by 2 bases and J by 2 bases, and 9 bases separated the two germline ends. CDR3 coding DNA: TGTGCCAGCAGCTTAACGTCCTTGAACTATGGCTACACCTTC. This gives the protein CASSLTSLNYGYTF.

This clone was picked up a small number of times. The gene calls are TRBV29-1 and TRBJ2-6; TRBD1 agrees at 12 bases. The CDR3 is made up of 18 amino acids. With V trimmed by 5 bases and J by 2 bases, 10 bases remained unmatched. Germline CDR1 and CDR2: SQVTM and ANQGSEA. CDR3 in amino acids: CSVYPGQGARAGANVLTF. CDR3 DNA sequence: TGCAGCGTTTACCCGGGACAGGGGGCGCGGGCTGGGGCCAACGTCCTGACTTTC.

The V call is TRBV4-1, the J call TRBJ2-1; 8 nucleotides match TRBD2. The V and J ends lost 2 bases and 0 bases, in that order; junction bases with no gene match: 3. The CDR3 is 16 residues long. Germline CDR1 MGHRA, CDR2 YSYEKL. The CDR3: CASSQPGTSSYNEQFF. In DNA form, the CDR3 reads TGCGCCAGCAGCCAACCCGGGACTAGCTCCTACAATGAGCAGTTCTTC.

This clone turned up a few times. The DNA for the CDR3 is TGTGCCAGCAGCTGGGGGGCACGAGATACGCAGTATTTT. Translating it yields CASSWGARDTQYF. The chain couples TRBV4-2 to TRBJ2-3; D tentatively reads TRBD1 or TRBD2 (6 bases each). Between the trimmed V and J ends, which lost 5 bases and 5 bases, there was a span of 11 bases. The CDR3 length is 13 residues. Germline CDR1 and CDR2: LGHNA and YNFKEQ.

In this sample, this clone turned up a few times. V and J are TRBV28 and TRBJ2-1; 7 bases line up with TRBD1. V lost 8 bases to trimming and J lost 1 base; unmatched junction nucleotides: 8. Germline loops: CDR1 MDHEN, CDR2 SYDVKM. The CDR3 totals 15 residues. CDR3 protein: CASGDRVVSYNEQFF. In DNA, the CDR3 is TGTGCCAGCGGAGACAGGGTCGTGTCCTACAATGAGCAGTTCTTC.

V gene TRBV10-3 combines with J gene TRBJ1-2; 8 nucleotides align to TRBD1. The CDR3 has 15 residues. With V trimmed by 10 bases and J by 4 bases, 14 bases remained unmatched. Germline CDR1 reads ENHRY; CDR2 reads SYGVKD. The CDR3 protein is CATWRGEDRVYGYTF. Written as DNA, the CDR3 is TGTGCCACCTGGCGGGGCGAGGACAGGGTCTATGGCTACACCTTC.

This clone has just a few counts. The rearrangement joins TRBV5-1 to TRBJ2-7; 7 positions agree with TRBD1. Trimming at V came to 4 bases and at J to 2 bases, leaving 9 bases not matched to a gene. This CDR3 is 15 amino acids long. Germline CDR1 and CDR2: SGHRS and YFSETQ. The DNA of the CDR3 is TGCGCCAGCAGCATCCAACAGGGGCCTACCTACGAGCAGTACTTC. This gives the protein CASSIQQGPTYEQYF. The full variable domain, its missing parts supplied by reference TRBV5-1 and TRBJ2-7, is KAGVTQTPRYLIKTRGQQVTLSCSPISGHRSVSWYQQTPGQGLQFLFEYFSETQRNKGNFPGRFSGRQFSNSRSEMNVSTLELGDSALYLCASSIQQGPTYEQYFGPGTRLTVT.

This clone was counted between two and nine times. V usage is TRBV4-3 and J usage is TRBJ1-2, with 7 bases that match TRBD1. This CDR3 comprises 16 residues. After removal of 1 base from V and 5 bases from J, the junction contained 10 bases not matched to a gene. Germline V gene sequence: CDR1 LGHNA, CDR2 YSLEER. The CDR3 nucleotides are TGCGCCAGCAGCCAAGGGTTTCTCAGGGGGGATTATGGCTACACCTTC. It yields the protein CASSQGFLRGDYGYTF.

This clone was seen ten or more times. The sample carries other DNA sequences with the same CDR3. This chain connects TRBV28 to TRBJ2-6, with TRBD2 matching over 8 bases. The CDR3 is made up of 15 amino acids. The V gene's germline CDR1 is MDHEN and CDR2 SYDVKM. V was clipped by 5 bases and J by 0 bases; unmatched bases: 0. CDR3 bases: TGTGCCAGCAGTAGCGGGAGCTCTGGGGCCAACGTCCTGACTTTC. It codes for CASSSGSSGANVLTF. Drawing the rest from reference TRBV28 and TRBJ2-6, the complete variable domain is DVKVTQSSRYLVKRTGEKVFLECVQDMDHENMFWYRQDPGLGLRLIYFSYDVKMKEKGDIPEGYSVSREKKERFSLILESASTNQTSMYLCASSSGSSGANVLTFGAGSRLTVL.

The chain is built from TRBV18 and TRBJ2-1; the D gene is possibly TRBD1 (5 bases). The V and J ends lost 8 bases and 6 bases respectively, with 20 bases between them. The CDR3 is 15 amino acids. Per the germline V gene, CDR1 is KGHSH and CDR2 is LQKENI. This chain's CDR3 is CASPRSAGPINEQFF. The CDR3 coding sequence is TGTGCCAGCCCGAGGTCGGCAGGGCCTATCAATGAGCAGTTCTTC.

This clone was picked up a small number of times. V gene TRBV15 combines with J gene TRBJ1-2, with 7 bases identical to TRBD1. Trimming took 8 bases from V and 1 from J; bases not matched to a gene: 7. The CDR3 is made up of 14 amino acids. Germline lookup yields CDR1 LNHNV and CDR2 YYDKDF (reference sequence). CDR3 sequence: CATVPDRRNYGYTF. In nucleotides, the CDR3 is TGTGCCACCGTTCCGGACAGGCGTAACTATGGCTACACCTTC.

This clone was picked up a small number of times. This rearrangement joins TRBV10-3 to TRBJ1-1, with D unresolved. CDR1 is ENHRY, CDR2 SYGVKD, per germline. The CDR3 covers 13 residues. Trimming removed 2 bases at V and 10 bases at J, with 14 bases between. The CDR3 region is CAISEATQSGAFF. The CDR3 DNA sequence: TGTGCCATCAGTGAGGCGACCCAATCTGGAGCTTTCTTT.